This T cell receptor (beta chain) was retrieved from a study of molecular identifiers for immune sequencing clone quantification. The V end was cut by 3 bases, the J end by 5 bases, with 17 bases between. CDR3 length: 16 residues. From germline, CDR1 is SNHLY and CDR2 FYNNEI. Using 10%, 30% or 50% RNA, naive CD8 libraries were derived from approximately 20,000 to 1,000,000 sorted cells. In preparing bulk TCR libraries, previously described methods and listed TCR primers were used. TCRdb analysed the PCR reads with MiXCR anew, one entry per CDR3 protein. The sample has under 600,000 distinct CDR3 sequences, about 22% seen once.

The chain links TRBV2 to TRBJ1-5; unclear D gene. Material for sequencing was naive CD8+ T cells from blood, with Jurkat cell RNA spiked in. Noted subset: FACS-sorted CD8+CD4-CCR7+CD45RA+ naive T cells. The receptor comes from a human donor in good health. Some libraries in this study had Jurkat cell RNA spiked in. CDR3: CASSESLSYQHQPQHF. The CDR3 nucleotides are TGTGCCAGCAGTGAGTCCCTGTCCTACCAGCATCAGCCCCAGCATTTT.